This T cell receptor beta chain is drawn from a study of blood T cell repertoires in COVID-19 (dated by TCRdb to 2019 to 2021). Regarding the complete study: Samples covering the acute and convalescent phases of COVID-19 were provided by collaborators in the United States, Italy and Spain. The prospective study material was composed of cDNA or gDNA derived from T cells, B-cell-depleted T cells, or PBMCs. Deeply sampled blood TCRbeta repertoires from subjects exposed to, actively infected with, or recovered from COVID-19 were included in the dataset. The repertoires were released in a freely available public database intended as a resource for research on the immune response to SARS-CoV-2. The samples were drawn from two sources: the first 160 participants of the ongoing ImmuneRACE study, and 950 to 1,500 subjects contributed by 6 global collaborators. A de-identified subject ID, COVID-19 status, age in years and sex were almost always included in the sample metadata. Where available, HLA class I and class II types were obtained from metadata supplied by the sample provider rather than from assay-based typing.

Note on this clone: This receptor's antigen is unknown. The sample holds no much larger clone one base away, and base qualities are not on file.

The immunoSEQ Assay, a bias-controlled multiplex PCR, was used to amplify TCRbeta CDR3 regions from genomic DNA. On the study's bioinformatics: Nucleated cell counts per sample were estimated from amplification of reference gene primers within the assay. To quantify the absolute abundance of each unique TCRbeta CDR3 rearrangement, sequence reads were collapsed and filtered. Productive Simpson clonality was computed per sample as the square root of Simpson's diversity index over productive rearrangements. Here the immuneACCESS table is served through TCRdb, limited to in-frame sequences with V and J called. Missing clones are a known gap in these copies; in checked studies unresolved V genes cover under half, and the rest lacks a known reason. That table furnishes V, J and clone size, whereas the DNA furnished D and trimming. In this sample the table shows roughly 140,000 clones, less than 90% of which occur a single time. The ten largest clonotypes hold less than 50% of the sample.

Whole blood was collected in K2EDTA tubes by collaborating institutions according to the institutions' own protocols. For TCRbeta analysis, collaborators shipped samples in one of three forms: frozen whole blood, isolated PBMCs, or DNA extracted from either of those sample types. From a lookup of the germline V gene (reference sequence), CDR1 and CDR2 are MNHEY and SMNVEV. Trimming accounts for 6 bases at V and 7 bases at J, while the number of junction bases matched to no gene is 7. Spanning cysteine to phenylalanine, the CDR3 consists of 14 amino acids. The DNA shown is the 42-base CDR3, in frame from base 1. General findings and caveats noted by the study authors: Clinical and demographic metadata were provided uncurated, with the amount varying by source and participant.

The TCR was taken from a human donor in a cohort sampled during active COVID-19. The V and J segments used are TRBV27 and TRBJ1-4; TRBD1 aligns with 8 central bases. Material for sequencing was peripheral blood. The CDR3 reads CASSPGTGVEKLFF. The DNA is as follows: TGTGCCAGCAGCCCTGGGACAGGTGTTGAAAAACTGTTTTTT.